This T cell receptor beta chain came from a study of regulatory T cells in long-lasting Graves disease (dated by TCRdb to 2020 to 2023). Background on the whole study: Patients with newly diagnosed Graves' disease had been on antithyroid drugs for under 3 months. A total of 33 samples underwent TCR sequencing, from around 13 patients with persistent Graves' disease and 20 patients with newly diagnosed Graves' disease. The study was conducted in China and was registered as a clinical trial. This study used TCR sequencing and RNA sequencing of peripheral blood to compare persistent Graves' disease patients against newly diagnosed Graves' disease patients. Study-wide conclusions, independent of this receptor: More public clonotypes were shared among persistent patients (roughly 2,900) than among newly diagnosed patients (roughly 1,000). TRBV28, TRBJ1-2 and TRBJ2-5 were preferentially used in persistent disease, while TRBV20-1 and TRBJ2-1 were favored in newly diagnosed disease. Sequencing and analysis were limited to the TCR beta chain. The authors noted that the small sample size was a limitation that may lower accuracy. Only peripheral blood was studied, because thyroid tissue, the primary lesion, was inaccessible. Persistent Graves' disease patients showed lower TCR Shannon entropy and fewer highly expanded clones than newly diagnosed patients, suggesting clonal expansion.

The sample's time point label, in plain terms: newly diagnosed GD, antithyroid drugs for less than 3 months. For both TCR sequencing and RNA sequencing, RNA was extracted from PBMCs using TRIzol. The diagnosis of Graves' disease followed American Thyroid Association guidelines. Patients were recruited from an endocrinology department in Xi'an, China. Each patient gave approximately 10 milliliters of peripheral blood, collected in an EDTA anticoagulant tube. Ficoll Paque Plus density gradient separation was used to isolate PBMCs, and no further T cell sorting was done. An Agilent 2100 Bioanalyzer and agarose gel were used to check RNA quality, while a NanoDrop 2000 measured RNA concentration. The library was prepared using multiplex PCR. The sequencing machine was an Illumina HiSeq 4000. TCR beta libraries were built with iRepertoire HTBI primers and Arm-PCR amplification of CDR3 regions. Before sequencing, the PCR products underwent gel purification. Processing in the source paper ran as follows. Gene usage analysis of CDR3 amino acid clonotypes used the approximately 62 TRBV and about 15 TRBJ segments found across samples. COPE and FqMerger were used to merge filtered high-quality paired reads into contigs. BLAST was used to align contigs to the IMGT TRBV, TRBD and TRBJ reference genes, and CDR3 was defined following IMGT. Any clonotype with a frequency above 0.1% was classified as a highly expanded clone. Shannon entropy was used to measure repertoire diversity, and the Gini coefficient was used to measure V-J evenness. A clonotype was considered public if more than one individual shared it. TCRdb reprocessing: public reads trimmed at Q25 with fastp, clones called with MiXCR, in-frame beta chains kept. When rows share a CDR3 protein, they turn into one entry using the most common DNA and genes. The V and J calls come from TCRdb's annotation, not from the publication. The sample contains 200,000 to 250,000 distinct CDR3 sequences, around 20% of them found a single time. The top ten constitute approximately 13% of the sample.

Inclusive of the bounding cysteine and phenylalanine, the CDR3 is 15 residues long. CDR3 DNA is the only sequence kept; it has 45 bases, read in frame from the first base. From the germline V gene, CDR1 is ENHRY and CDR2 is SYGVKD. The V end gives up 6 bases and the J end 3 bases, leaving 9 bases in the junction not matched to a gene. A note on this clonotype: What antigen it recognizes has not been identified. No much larger clone is present one base from it, and per-base qualities are unavailable.

The chain couples TRBV10-3 to TRBJ1-2; 8 nucleotides in the junction match TRBD1. This TCR was sampled from a female donor with Graves disease. The sequences come from peripheral blood mononuclear cells (PBMCs), collected at new diagnosis, from a patient treated with antithyroid drugs. The sequenced DNA: TGTGCCATCAGCGGATATGTGGGACAGGACTATGGCTACACCTTC. This is translated as CAISGYVGQDYGYTF.